This TCR beta chain was obtained from a study of T-cell reconstitution after alpha-beta-depleted transplantation in children. It was with unique molecular identifiers that the TCRbeta library was prepared. TCRdb fed the PCR reads into MiXCR, producing one record per CDR3 protein. The table has hundreds of thousands of distinct CDR3 sequences, 16% seen once. Germline V gene data show CDR1 as SGDLS and CDR2 as YYNGEE. Losses at the gene ends were 0 bases for V and 3 bases for J; bases not matched to a gene: 7. CDR3 length equals 16 residues. The V and J genes are TRBV9 and TRBJ2-5, with 8 bases fitting TRBD1. This specimen consisted of PBMCs from the stem cell graft donor, obtained from the stem cell graft. This TCR derives from a human donor who donated a stem cell graft to a child with acute myeloid leukemia. The CDR3 DNA reads TGTGCCAGCAGCGTAGAAGAGTCGGGACAGGAAGAGACCCAGTACTTC. Translating gives CASSVEESGQEETQYF.